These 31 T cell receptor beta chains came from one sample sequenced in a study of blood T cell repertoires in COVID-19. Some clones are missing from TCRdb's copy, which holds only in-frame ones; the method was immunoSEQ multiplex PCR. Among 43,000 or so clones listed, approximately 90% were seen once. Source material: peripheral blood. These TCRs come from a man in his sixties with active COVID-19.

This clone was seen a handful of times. The CDR3 bases are TGTGCCAGCAGCAAATTATCTTGGGACAAAATATCCGGGGAGCTGTTTTTT. Translated: CASSKLSWDKISGELFF. J is TRBJ2-2 and V is TRBV21-1; the listed D gene, TRBD1, was not tested against the DNA. TRBV21-1 is a pseudogene locus. CDR3 length: 17 residues.

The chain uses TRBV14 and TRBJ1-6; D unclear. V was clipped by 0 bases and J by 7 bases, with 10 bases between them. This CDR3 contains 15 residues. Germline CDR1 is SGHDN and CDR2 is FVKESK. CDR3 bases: TGTGCCAGCAGCCAAGATCTAGCTAGGAATTCACCCCTCCACTTT. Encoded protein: CASSQDLARNSPLHF.

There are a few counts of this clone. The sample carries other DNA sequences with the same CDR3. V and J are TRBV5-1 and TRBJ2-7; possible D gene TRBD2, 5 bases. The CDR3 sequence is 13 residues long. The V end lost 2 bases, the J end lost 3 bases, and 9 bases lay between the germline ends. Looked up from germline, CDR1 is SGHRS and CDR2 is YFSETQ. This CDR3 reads CASSLTADYEQYF. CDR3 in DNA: TGCGCCAGCAGCTTAACAGCGGACTACGAGCAGTACTTC.

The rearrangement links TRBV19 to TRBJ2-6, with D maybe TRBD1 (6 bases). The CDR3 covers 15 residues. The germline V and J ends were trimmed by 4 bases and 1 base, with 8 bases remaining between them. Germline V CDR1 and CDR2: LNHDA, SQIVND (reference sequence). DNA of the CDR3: TGTGCCAGTAGTACCACAGGGTCTGGGGCCAACGTCCTGACTTTC. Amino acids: CASSTTGSGANVLTF.

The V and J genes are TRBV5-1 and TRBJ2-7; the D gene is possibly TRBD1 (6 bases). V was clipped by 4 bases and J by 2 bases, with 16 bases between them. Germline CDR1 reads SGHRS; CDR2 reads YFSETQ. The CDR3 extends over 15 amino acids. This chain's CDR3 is CASSPTPTGAYEQYF. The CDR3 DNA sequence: TGCGCCAGCAGCCCCACGCCGACAGGAGCCTACGAGCAGTACTTC.

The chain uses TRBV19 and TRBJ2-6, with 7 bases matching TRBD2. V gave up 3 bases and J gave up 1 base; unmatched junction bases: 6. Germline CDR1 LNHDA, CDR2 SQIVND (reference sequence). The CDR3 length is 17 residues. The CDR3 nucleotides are TGTGCCAGTAGTATCCAGCGGGGCCTGTCTGGGGCCAACGTCCTGACTTTC. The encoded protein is CASSIQRGLSGANVLTF.

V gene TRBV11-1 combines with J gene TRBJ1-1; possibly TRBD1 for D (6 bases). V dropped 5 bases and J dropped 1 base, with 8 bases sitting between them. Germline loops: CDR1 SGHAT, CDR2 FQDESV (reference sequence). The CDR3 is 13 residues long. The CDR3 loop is CASSLQGNTEAFF. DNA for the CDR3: TGTGCCAGCAGCCTACAGGGGAACACTGAAGCTTTCTTT. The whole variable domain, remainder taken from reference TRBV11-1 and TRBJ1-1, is EAEVAQSPRYKITEKSQAVAFWCDPISGHATLYWYRQILGQGPELLVQFQDESVVDDSQLPKDRFSAERLKGVDSTLKIQPAELGDSAMYLCASSLQGNTEAFFGQGTRLTVV.

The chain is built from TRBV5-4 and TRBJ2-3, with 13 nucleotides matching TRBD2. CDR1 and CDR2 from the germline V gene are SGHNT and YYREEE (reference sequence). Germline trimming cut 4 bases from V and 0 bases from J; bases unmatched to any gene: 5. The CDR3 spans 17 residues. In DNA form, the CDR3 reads TGTGCCAGCAGCCCACTAGCGGGGGGGACTAGCACAGATACGCAGTATTTT. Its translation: CASSPLAGGTSTDTQYF.

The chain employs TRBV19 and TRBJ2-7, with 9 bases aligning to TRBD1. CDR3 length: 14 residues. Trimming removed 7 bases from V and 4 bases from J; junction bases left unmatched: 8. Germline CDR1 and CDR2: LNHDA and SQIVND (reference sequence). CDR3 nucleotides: TGTGCCAGTAAAAAGGGACAGGGTGATTACGAGCAGTACTTC. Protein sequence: CASKKGQGDYEQYF. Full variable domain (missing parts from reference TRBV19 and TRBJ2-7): DGGITQSPKYLFRKEGQNVTLSCEQNLNHDAMYWYRQDPGQGLRLIYYSQIVNDFQKGDIAEGYSVSREKKESFPLTVTSAQKNPTAFYLCASKKGQGDYEQYFGPGTRLTVT.

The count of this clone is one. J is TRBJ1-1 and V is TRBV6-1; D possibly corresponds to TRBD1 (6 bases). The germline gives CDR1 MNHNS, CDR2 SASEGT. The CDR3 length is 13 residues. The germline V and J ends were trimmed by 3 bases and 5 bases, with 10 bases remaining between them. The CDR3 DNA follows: TGTGCCAGCAGTGACAACAGGGTTACTGAAGCTTTCTTT. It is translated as CASSDNRVTEAFF.

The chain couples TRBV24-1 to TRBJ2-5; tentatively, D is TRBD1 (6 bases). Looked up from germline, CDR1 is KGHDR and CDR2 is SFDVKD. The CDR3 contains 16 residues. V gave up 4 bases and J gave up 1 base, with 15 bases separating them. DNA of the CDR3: TGTGCCACCAGTGACCGGACAGATAATCCCCAAGAGACCCAGTACTTC. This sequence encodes CATSDRTDNPQETQYF.

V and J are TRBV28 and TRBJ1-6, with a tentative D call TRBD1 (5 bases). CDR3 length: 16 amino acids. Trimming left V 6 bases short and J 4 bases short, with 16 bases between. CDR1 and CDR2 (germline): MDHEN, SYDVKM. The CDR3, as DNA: TGTGCCAGCAGCCTCCCCTCCGGGACTTATAATTCACCCCTCCACTTT. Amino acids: CASSLPSGTYNSPLHF. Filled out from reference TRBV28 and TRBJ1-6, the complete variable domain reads DVKVTQSSRYLVKRTGEKVFLECVQDMDHENMFWYRQDPGLGLRLIYFSYDVKMKEKGDIPEGYSVSREKKERFSLILESASTNQTSMYLCASSLPSGTYNSPLHFGNGTRLTVT.

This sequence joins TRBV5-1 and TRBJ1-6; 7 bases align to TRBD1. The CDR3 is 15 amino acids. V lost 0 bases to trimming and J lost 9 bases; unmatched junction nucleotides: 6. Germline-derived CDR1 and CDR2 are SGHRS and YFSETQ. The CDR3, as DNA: TGCGCCAGCAGCTTGGGACAGGGCGTGGGTTCACCCCTCCACTTT. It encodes CASSLGQGVGSPLHF.

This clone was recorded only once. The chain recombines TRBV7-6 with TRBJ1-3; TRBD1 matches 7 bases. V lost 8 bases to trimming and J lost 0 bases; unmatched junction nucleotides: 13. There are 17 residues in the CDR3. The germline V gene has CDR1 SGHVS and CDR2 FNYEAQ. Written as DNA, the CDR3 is TGTGCCAGCCCCGCTGGGGACAGAGATTTCTCTGGAAACACCATATATTTT. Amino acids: CASPAGDRDFSGNTIYF.

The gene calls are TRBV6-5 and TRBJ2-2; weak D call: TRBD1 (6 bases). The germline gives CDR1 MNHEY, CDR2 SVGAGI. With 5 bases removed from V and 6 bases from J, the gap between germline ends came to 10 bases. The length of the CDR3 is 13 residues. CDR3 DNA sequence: TGTGCCAGCAGTCTACAGGGAGCCGGGGAGCTGTTTTTT. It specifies CASSLQGAGELFF.

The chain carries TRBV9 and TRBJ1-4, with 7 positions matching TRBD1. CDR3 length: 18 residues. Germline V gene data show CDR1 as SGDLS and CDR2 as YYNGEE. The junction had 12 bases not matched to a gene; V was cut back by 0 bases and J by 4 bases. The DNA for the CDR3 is TGTGCCAGCAGCGTAGTAGGGGACAGCTTGGGATATAATGAAAAACTGTTTTTT. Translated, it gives CASSVVGDSLGYNEKLFF. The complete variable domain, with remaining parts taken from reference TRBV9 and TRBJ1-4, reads DSGVTQTPKHLITATGQRVTLRCSPRSGDLSVYWYQQSLDQGLQFLIQYYNGEERAKGNILERFSAQQFPDLHSELNLSSLELGDSALYFCASSVVGDSLGYNEKLFFGSGTQLSVL.

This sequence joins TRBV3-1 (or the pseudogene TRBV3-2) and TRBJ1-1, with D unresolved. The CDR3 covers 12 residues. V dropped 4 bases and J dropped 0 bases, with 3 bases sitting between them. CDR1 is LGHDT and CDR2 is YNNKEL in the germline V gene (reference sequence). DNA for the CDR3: TGTGCCAGCAGCCTTATGAACACTGAAGCTTTCTTT. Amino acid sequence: CASSLMNTEAFF.

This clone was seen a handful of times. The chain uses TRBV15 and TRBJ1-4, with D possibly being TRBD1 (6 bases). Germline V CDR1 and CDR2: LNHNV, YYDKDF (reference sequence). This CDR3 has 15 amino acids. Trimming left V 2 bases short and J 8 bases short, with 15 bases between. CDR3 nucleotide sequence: TGTGCCACCAGCAGATCCGGGGACAACGGGGAAAAACTGTTTTTT. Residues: CATSRSGDNGEKLFF.

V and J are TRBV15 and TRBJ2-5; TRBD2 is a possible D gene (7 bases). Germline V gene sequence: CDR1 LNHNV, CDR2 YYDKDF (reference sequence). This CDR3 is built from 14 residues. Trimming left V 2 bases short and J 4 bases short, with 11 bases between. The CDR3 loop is CATSRLGGRETQYF. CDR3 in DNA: TGTGCCACCAGCAGACTGGGGGGGCGAGAGACCCAGTACTTC.

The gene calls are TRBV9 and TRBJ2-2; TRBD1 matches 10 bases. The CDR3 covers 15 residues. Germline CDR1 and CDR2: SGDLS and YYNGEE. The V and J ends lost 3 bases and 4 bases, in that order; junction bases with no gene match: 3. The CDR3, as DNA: TGTGCCAGCAGCGCCCGGACAGGGGGCACCGGGGAGCTGTTTTTT. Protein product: CASSARTGGTGELFF. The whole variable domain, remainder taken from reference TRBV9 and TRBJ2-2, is DSGVTQTPKHLITATGQRVTLRCSPRSGDLSVYWYQQSLDQGLQFLIQYYNGEERAKGNILERFSAQQFPDLHSELNLSSLELGDSALYFCASSARTGGTGELFFGEGSRLTVL.

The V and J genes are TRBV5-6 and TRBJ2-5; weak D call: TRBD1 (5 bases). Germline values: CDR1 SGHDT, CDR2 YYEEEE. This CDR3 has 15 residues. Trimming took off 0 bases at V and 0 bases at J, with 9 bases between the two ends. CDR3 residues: CASSLGGRYQETQYF. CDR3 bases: TGTGCCAGCAGCTTGGGGGGCAGGTACCAAGAGACCCAGTACTTC.

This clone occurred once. In DNA, the CDR3 is TGCGCCAGCAGCCCCGACAGTATCTCCTACGAGCAGTACTTC. It is translated as CASSPDSISYEQYF. This sequence joins TRBV5-1 and TRBJ2-7; the D gene is possibly TRBD1 (5 bases). Trimming stripped 4 bases from V and 0 bases from J, with 11 bases between. CDR1 SGHRS and CDR2 YFSETQ come from the germline V gene. The CDR3 runs 14 residues.

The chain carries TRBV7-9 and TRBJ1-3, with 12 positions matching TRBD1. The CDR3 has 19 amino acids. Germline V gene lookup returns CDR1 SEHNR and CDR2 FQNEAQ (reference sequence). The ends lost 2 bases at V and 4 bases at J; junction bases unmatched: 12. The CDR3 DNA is TGTGCCAGCAGCTTATTTGGGACAGGGGGCGCAGTAACCGGAAACACCATATATTTT. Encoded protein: CASSLFGTGGAVTGNTIYF.

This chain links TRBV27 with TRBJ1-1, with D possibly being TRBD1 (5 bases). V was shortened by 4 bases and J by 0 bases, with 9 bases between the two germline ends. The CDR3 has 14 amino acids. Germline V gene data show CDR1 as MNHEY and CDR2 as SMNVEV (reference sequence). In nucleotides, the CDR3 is TGTGCCAGCAGTTGGGGGGGTGTGAACACTGAAGCTTTCTTT. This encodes CASSWGGVNTEAFF.

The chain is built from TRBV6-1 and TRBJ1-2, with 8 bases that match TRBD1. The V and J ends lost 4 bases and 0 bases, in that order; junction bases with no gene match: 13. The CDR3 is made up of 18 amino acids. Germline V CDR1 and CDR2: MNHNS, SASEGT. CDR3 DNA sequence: TGTGCCAGCAGTGGACAGGCCCGATACAGGGGGGCTAACTATGGCTACACCTTC. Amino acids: CASSGQARYRGANYGYTF.

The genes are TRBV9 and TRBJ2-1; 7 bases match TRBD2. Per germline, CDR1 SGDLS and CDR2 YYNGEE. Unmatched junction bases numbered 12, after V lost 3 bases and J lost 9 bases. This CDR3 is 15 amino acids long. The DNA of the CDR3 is TGTGCCAGCAGCGAACTAGCGCCTATAAGCGGTGAGCAGTTCTTC. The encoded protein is CASSELAPISGEQFF.

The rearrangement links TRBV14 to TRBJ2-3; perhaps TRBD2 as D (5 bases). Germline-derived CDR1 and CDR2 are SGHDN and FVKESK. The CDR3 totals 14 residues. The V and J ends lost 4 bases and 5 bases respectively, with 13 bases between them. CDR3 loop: CASSPRLIGDTQYF. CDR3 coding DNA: TGTGCCAGCAGCCCTAGACTAATTGGAGATACGCAGTATTTT.

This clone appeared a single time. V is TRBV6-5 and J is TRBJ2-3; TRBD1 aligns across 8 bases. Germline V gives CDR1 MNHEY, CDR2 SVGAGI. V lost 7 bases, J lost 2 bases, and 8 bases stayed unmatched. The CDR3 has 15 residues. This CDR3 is CASNPTGALTDTQYF. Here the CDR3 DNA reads TGTGCCAGCAACCCGACAGGGGCCCTCACAGATACGCAGTATTTT.

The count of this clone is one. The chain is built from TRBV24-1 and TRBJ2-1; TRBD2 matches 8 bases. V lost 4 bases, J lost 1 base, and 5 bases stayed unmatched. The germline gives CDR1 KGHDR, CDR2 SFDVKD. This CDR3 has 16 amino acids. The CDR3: CATSDPTSGSYNEQFF. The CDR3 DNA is TGTGCCACCAGTGACCCCACTAGCGGATCCTACAATGAGCAGTTCTTC.

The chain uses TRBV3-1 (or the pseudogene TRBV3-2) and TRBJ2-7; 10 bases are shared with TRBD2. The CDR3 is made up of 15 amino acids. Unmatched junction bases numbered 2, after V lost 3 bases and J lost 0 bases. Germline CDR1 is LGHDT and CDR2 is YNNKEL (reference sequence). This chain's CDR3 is CASSQGLASSYEQYF. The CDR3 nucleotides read TGTGCCAGCAGCCAGGGACTAGCGTCCTCCTACGAGCAGTACTTC.

The CDR3 sequence: CASSETSGIRETQYF. In DNA, the CDR3 is TGTGCCAGCAGCGAGACTAGCGGGATCAGGGAGACCCAGTACTTC. The chain uses TRBV9 and TRBJ2-5; 11 bases are a match to TRBD2. The CDR3 is made up of 15 amino acids. The V gene's germline CDR1 is SGDLS and CDR2 YYNGEE. V shed 3 bases, J shed 5 bases, and the junction held 6 bases outside the gene matches.